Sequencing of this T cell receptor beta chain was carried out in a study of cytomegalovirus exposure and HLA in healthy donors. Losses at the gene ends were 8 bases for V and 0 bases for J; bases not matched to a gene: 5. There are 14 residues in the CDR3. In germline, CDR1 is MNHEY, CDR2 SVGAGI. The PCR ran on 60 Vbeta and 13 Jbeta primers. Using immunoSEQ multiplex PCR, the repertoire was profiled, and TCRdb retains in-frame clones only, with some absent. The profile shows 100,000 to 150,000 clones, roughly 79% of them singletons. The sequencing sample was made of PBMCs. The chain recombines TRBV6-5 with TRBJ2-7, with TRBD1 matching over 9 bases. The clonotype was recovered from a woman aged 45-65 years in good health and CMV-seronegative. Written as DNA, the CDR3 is TGTGCCAGCGCCACAGGGGGCCCCTCCTACGAGCAGTACGTC. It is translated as CASATGGPSYEQYV.